These 16 T cell receptor beta chains were all obtained from the same sample, sequenced in a study of cytomegalovirus exposure and HLA in healthy donors. Primers: 60 Vbeta forward and 13 Jbeta reverse. Measured with immunoSEQ multiplex PCR; TCRdb has only the in-frame clones, and not every one. Found here are roughly 100,000 clones, less than 85% of them singletons; the top ten hold just over 2.5%. What was sequenced was PBMCs. The receptors derive from a man aged 35 to 55 in good health and CMV-seronegative.

The rearrangement links TRBV6-5 to TRBJ2-1; 10 bases are shared with TRBD2. V lost 2 bases, J lost 8 bases, and 6 bases stayed unmatched. CDR3 length equals 15 residues. Germline V CDR1 and CDR2: MNHEY, SVGAGI. DNA of the CDR3: TGTGCCAGCAGTTACAAGCGGGGGGGGCCGTATGAGCAGTTCTTC. It is translated as CASSYKRGGPYEQFF.

J is TRBJ2-7 and V is TRBV5-6, with TRBD1 matching over 7 bases. V shed 3 bases and J 2 bases; nucleotides not matched to a gene: 11. The CDR3 spans 16 residues. Germline CDR1 is SGHDT and CDR2 is YYEEEE. This CDR3 reads CASSSPKSTGTYEQYF. The CDR3 region has the DNA TGTGCCAGCAGCTCCCCTAAGTCGACAGGGACCTACGAGCAGTACTTC.

CDR3 DNA: TGTGCCAGCAGTCCCGGACAGCCCCGTGAAGCTTTCTTT. It encodes CASSPGQPREAFF. The V gene is TRBV6-6, the J gene TRBJ1-1; maybe TRBD1 (6 bases). The CDR3 is 13 residues long. The V end lost 5 bases, the J end lost 7 bases, and 14 bases lay between the germline ends. The germline V gene has CDR1 MNHNY and CDR2 SVGAGI (reference sequence).

This clone was found once. The chain is built from TRBV10-3 and TRBJ1-2, with 7 bases that match TRBD1. The CDR3 contains 14 residues. Unmatched junction bases numbered 4, after V lost 4 bases and J lost 2 bases. Germline CDR1 reads ENHRY; CDR2 reads SYGVKD. This CDR3 reads CAISASTGNYGYTF. The CDR3 DNA is TGTGCCATCAGTGCCTCGACAGGGAACTATGGCTACACCTTC.

V is TRBV7-9 and J is TRBJ1-3, with a tentative D call TRBD1 (5 bases). In germline, CDR1 is SEHNR, CDR2 FQNEAQ (reference sequence). The CDR3 is 16 residues long. Trimming removed 1 base at V and 4 bases at J, with 14 bases between. CDR3 amino acids: CASSLDVGRTGNTIYF. DNA for the CDR3: TGTGCCAGCAGCTTAGACGTGGGGCGTACCGGAAACACCATATATTTT.

This clone has just a few counts. The rearrangement links TRBV4-3 to TRBJ2-3, with 11 nucleotides matching TRBD2. The V gene end was trimmed by 1 base and the J gene end by 2 bases; junction bases not matched to a gene: 2. Germline-derived CDR1 and CDR2 are LGHNA and YSLEER. The CDR3 spans 16 residues. The CDR3 nucleotides are TGCGCCAGCAGCCAAGGTAGCGGGGGGGCCACAGATACGCAGTATTTT. Translated, it gives CASSQGSGGATDTQYF.

The chain recombines TRBV5-6 with TRBJ1-1, with D unresolved. Germline CDR1 SGHDT, CDR2 YYEEEE. The germline V and J ends were trimmed by 1 base and 1 base, with 5 bases remaining between them. This CDR3 contains 13 residues. As DNA, the CDR3 is TGTGCCAGCAGCTTGTATTCGAACACTGAAGCTTTCTTT. It specifies CASSLYSNTEAFF. The full variable domain, rest sourced from reference TRBV5-6 and TRBJ1-1, is DAGVTQSPTHLIKTRGQQVTLRCSPKSGHDTVSWYQQALGQGPQFIFQYYEEEERQRGNFPDRFSGHQFPNYSSELNVNALLLGDSALYLCASSLYSNTEAFFGQGTRLTVV.

This chain joins TRBV6-1 and TRBJ2-3; 10 nucleotides align to TRBD2. The V gene end was trimmed by 2 bases and the J gene end by 2 bases; junction bases not matched to a gene: 1. CDR3 length: 15 residues. CDR1 and CDR2 (germline): MNHNS, SASEGT. The CDR3 sequence: CASSESGGATDTQYF. In DNA form, the CDR3 reads TGTGCCAGCAGTGAAAGCGGGGGGGCCACAGATACGCAGTATTTT.

A single count supports this clone. This chain connects TRBV9 to TRBJ2-1; D may be TRBD2 (6 bases). V shed 4 bases and J shed 3 bases, with 11 bases lying between them. The CDR3 covers 14 residues. CDR1 is SGDLS and CDR2 is YYNGEE in the germline V gene. The CDR3 sequence: CASSLPGDYNEQFF. Here the CDR3 DNA reads TGTGCCAGCAGCCTTCCGGGGGACTACAATGAGCAGTTCTTC.

V is TRBV15 and J is TRBJ1-1; TRBD1 matches 7 bases. The CDR3 extends over 14 amino acids. Looked up from germline, CDR1 is LNHNV and CDR2 is YYDKDF (reference sequence). J lost 3 bases, V lost 7 bases, and 8 bases had no gene match. The CDR3 region has the DNA TGTGCCACCACCAGGGGGGGGGAGGACACTGAAGCTTTCTTT. Protein sequence: CATTRGGEDTEAFF.

The chain combines TRBV10-1 with TRBJ2-1; tentatively, D is TRBD2 (7 bases). V lost 6 bases and J 5 bases, leaving 14 bases between the germline ends. The CDR3 covers 14 residues. Germline V lookup: CDR1 WNHNN, CDR2 SYGVQD (reference sequence). CDR3: CASSRGARDNEQFF. CDR3 sequence (DNA): TGCGCCAGCAGCCGGGGGGCCCGAGACAATGAGCAGTTCTTC.

This rearrangement joins TRBV4-1 to TRBJ1-2, with 10 nucleotides matching TRBD1. The germline gives CDR1 MGHRA, CDR2 YSYEKL. Trimming took 0 bases from V and 5 from J; bases not matched to a gene: 3. The CDR3 sequence is 15 residues long. The CDR3 loop reads CASSQEGQGGYGYTF. The CDR3, as DNA: TGCGCCAGCAGCCAAGAAGGACAGGGGGGATATGGCTACACCTTC.

This chain joins TRBV4-1 and TRBJ2-7; possible D gene TRBD2, 7 bases. Germline CDR1 and CDR2: MGHRA and YSYEKL. The CDR3 spans 15 residues. Between the trimmed V and J ends, which lost 4 bases and 0 bases, there was a span of 13 bases. The CDR3 coding sequence is TGCGCCAGCAGCCGTCGAGGGGGGGGCTCCTACGAGCAGTACTTC. Its translation is CASSRRGGGSYEQYF.

V usage is TRBV19 and J usage is TRBJ1-5, with 9 nucleotides matching TRBD1. J gave up 4 bases and V 3 bases, and 1 base lay outside the gene matches. The CDR3 sequence is 14 residues long. CDR1 is LNHDA and CDR2 is SQIVND in the germline V gene (reference sequence). The CDR3 bases are TGTGCCAGTAGTATCGACAGGGGGAATCAGCCCCAGCATTTT. It is translated as CASSIDRGNQPQHF. The full variable domain, with the rest looked up from reference TRBV19 and TRBJ1-5, is DGGITQSPKYLFRKEGQNVTLSCEQNLNHDAMYWYRQDPGQGLRLIYYSQIVNDFQKGDIAEGYSVSREKKESFPLTVTSAQKNPTAFYLCASSIDRGNQPQHFGDGTRLSIL.

This chain links TRBV6-6 with TRBJ1-5; maybe TRBD1 (5 bases). The ends were cut back, 2 bases at V and 5 bases at J, with 10 bases in the middle. Germline-derived CDR1 and CDR2 are MNHNY and SVGAGI (reference sequence). The CDR3 is made up of 14 amino acids. The CDR3 DNA reads TGTGCCAGCAGTTACGGGGGGAGGTATCAGCCCCAGCATTTT. This translates into CASSYGGRYQPQHF.

The sample holds a few counts of this clone. The rearrangement links TRBV19 to TRBJ1-1; D remains ambiguous. CDR1 and CDR2 (germline): LNHDA, SQIVND (reference sequence). The ends were cut back, 4 bases at V and 8 bases at J, with 20 bases in the middle. The CDR3 is 15 amino acids. The CDR3 loop is CASSTLDWETEEAFF. CDR3 DNA sequence: TGTGCCAGTAGTACCTTGGACTGGGAAACGGAGGAAGCTTTCTTT.